Each of the 24 T cell receptor beta chains below was sequenced from the same sample in a study of PD-L1 blockade in urothelial cancer. The method was immunoSEQ multiplex PCR; TCRdb's version includes in-frame clones alone and lacks a portion of them. This table has approximately 100,000 clones, about 89% appearing once. The sequencing here drew on PBMCs, taken around atezolizumab (anti-PD-L1) treatment. These receptors were taken from a woman older than 75 with urothelial cancer.

The genes are TRBV6-5 and TRBJ1-1; TRBD1 matches at 10 bases. Germline lookup yields CDR1 MNHEY and CDR2 SVGAGI. After removal of 0 bases from V and 1 base from J, the junction contained 2 bases not matched to a gene. This CDR3 is built from 16 residues. The CDR3 is CASSYSWDRGNTEAFF. In DNA form, the CDR3 reads TGTGCCAGCAGTTACTCCTGGGACAGGGGGAACACTGAAGCTTTCTTT.

In this sample, this clone turned up once. The chain links TRBV9 to TRBJ1-3; D unresolved. The CDR3 is 12 residues long. V was shortened by 2 bases and J by 7 bases, with 7 bases between the two germline ends. The germline CDR1 and CDR2 sequences are SGDLS and YYNGEE. CDR3 sequence reads: CASSVLGNTIYF. The CDR3 coding sequence is TGTGCCAGCAGCGTCCTCGGGAACACCATATATTTT.

The gene calls are TRBV19 and TRBJ2-7; the D gene is possibly TRBD1 (6 bases). V lost 6 bases and J lost 2, with 14 bases in between. This CDR3 comprises 14 residues. From germline, CDR1 is LNHDA and CDR2 SQIVND (reference sequence). The CDR3 loop reads CASRDQGNPYEQYF. In DNA, the CDR3 is TGTGCCAGTAGAGATCAGGGGAACCCCTACGAGCAGTACTTC.

The V gene is TRBV15, the J gene TRBJ1-3; 8 bases map to TRBD1. Losses at the gene ends were 5 bases for V and 8 bases for J; bases not matched to a gene: 11. The CDR3 covers 15 residues. Germline CDR1 LNHNV, CDR2 YYDKDF (reference sequence). Here the CDR3 DNA reads TGTGCCACCAGCCCCGGACAGGGCCGAATGGACACCATATATTTT. This codes for CATSPGQGRMDTIYF.

The chain carries TRBV9 and TRBJ2-1, with 8 bases that match TRBD2. The CDR3 is 15 amino acids. Germline CDR1 SGDLS, CDR2 YYNGEE. V lost 3 bases and J lost 5; bases outside the gene matches: 7. In DNA, the CDR3 is TGTGCCAGCAGCGAGCCCGGGACTAGACACAATGAGCAGTTCTTC. Translated: CASSEPGTRHNEQFF.

The chain recombines TRBV5-6 with TRBJ2-2, with D unresolved. The CDR3 runs to 15 residues. The germline CDR1 and CDR2 sequences are SGHDT and YYEEEE. V was clipped by 2 bases and J by 2 bases, with 10 bases between them. This CDR3 reads CASSFVSLNTGELFF. CDR3 nucleotide sequence: TGTGCCAGCAGCTTTGTGTCACTTAACACCGGGGAGCTGTTTTTT.

The chain uses TRBV7-9 and TRBJ1-5; the D gene is possibly TRBD1 (5 bases). Germline CDR1 reads SEHNR; CDR2 reads FQNEAQ (reference sequence). Trimming cost V 5 bases and J 5 bases, with 13 bases left between them. The CDR3 contains 14 residues. The CDR3 region has the DNA TGTGCCAGCAGCCCTCAGGGATGGGATCAGCCCCAGCATTTT. Translation: CASSPQGWDQPQHF.

The table lists this clone with a count of one. V usage is TRBV11-1 and J usage is TRBJ2-7, with D maybe TRBD1 (5 bases). The CDR3 length is 13 residues. V shed 4 bases and J shed 3 bases, with 10 bases lying between them. Germline-derived CDR1 and CDR2 are SGHAT and FQDESV (reference sequence). Here the CDR3 DNA reads TGTGCCAGCAGCTCCAGGGTAGGCTACGAGCAGTACTTC. This codes for CASSSRVGYEQYF.

The chain combines TRBV4-2 with TRBJ1-5, with a possible D match to TRBD1 (5 bases). Trimming removed 0 bases at V and 0 bases at J, with 18 bases between. This CDR3 region has 19 residues. CDR1 is LGHNA and CDR2 is YNFKEQ in the germline V gene. CDR3 bases: TGTGCCAGCAGCCAAGATCTATTAGGCGGGGCGTTTAGCAATCAGCCCCAGCATTTT. Residues: CASSQDLLGGAFSNQPQHF.

This rearrangement joins TRBV5-1 to TRBJ1-1, with D maybe TRBD1 (5 bases). The germline CDR1 and CDR2 sequences are SGHRS and YFSETQ. V gave up 4 bases and J gave up 2 bases, with 12 bases separating them. This CDR3 has 14 amino acids. The CDR3 sequence: CASSPGTLNTEAFF. CDR3 DNA: TGCGCCAGCAGCCCCGGGACTCTAAACACTGAAGCTTTCTTT.

This chain's CDR3 is CASSVMTGAGQPQHF. Written as DNA, the CDR3 is TGTGCCAGCAGTGTCATGACAGGGGCAGGACAGCCCCAGCATTTT. The J gene is TRBJ1-5, the V gene TRBV6-1; 8 bases agree with TRBD1. Germline values: CDR1 MNHNS, CDR2 SASEGT. This CDR3 is 15 amino acids long. V gave up 4 bases and J gave up 7 bases; unmatched junction bases: 9.

The V call is TRBV7-6, the J call TRBJ2-3; 9 bases are a match to TRBD2. J lost 4 bases, V lost 4 bases, and 12 bases had no gene match. The CDR3 is 17 amino acids. Germline lookup yields CDR1 SGHVS and CDR2 FNYEAQ. DNA for the CDR3: TGTGCCAGCAGCTCTACCGAGGGCGGGAGGGCAGCAGATACGCAGTATTTT. This translates into CASSSTEGGRAADTQYF.

The rearrangement joins TRBV19 to TRBJ2-3, with 10 positions matching TRBD2. CDR3 length equals 15 residues. V lost 3 bases, J lost 4 bases, and 4 bases stayed unmatched. CDR1 and CDR2 from the germline V gene are LNHDA and SQIVND (reference sequence). The CDR3 DNA is TGTGCCAGTAGTATCCTAGCGGGAGATGCAGATACGCAGTATTTT. Its translation: CASSILAGDADTQYF.

V is TRBV6-6 and J is TRBJ2-7; 9 nucleotides match TRBD1. Trimming took 4 bases from V and 5 from J; bases not matched to a gene: 9. Germline V gene sequence: CDR1 MNHNY, CDR2 SVGAGI (reference sequence). The CDR3 length is 15 residues. CDR3 DNA: TGTGCCAGCAGTTCGCCGGGACAGGGAGTGGACGAGCAGTACTTC. Translating it yields CASSSPGQGVDEQYF.

Only a few counts were recorded for this clone. This rearrangement joins TRBV10-3 to TRBJ1-2; 9 bases align to TRBD1. The germline CDR1 and CDR2 sequences are ENHRY and SYGVKD. This CDR3 has 17 amino acids. The junction had 10 bases not matched to a gene; V was cut back by 3 bases and J by 2 bases. This chain's CDR3 is CAISDPNRQGGNYGYTF. Written as DNA, the CDR3 is TGTGCCATCAGTGACCCGAATCGACAGGGGGGAAACTATGGCTACACCTTC.

For this clone: One end of the junction is discordant with germline, which a read error may explain. The CDR3 loop reads CASSLAGGYSGTYEQYF. CDR3 DNA: TGTGCCAGCAGCCTAGCGGGAGGCTATTCCGGAACCTACGAGCAGTACTTC. V and J are TRBV11-1 and TRBJ2-7; TRBD2 matches 11 bases. Germline values: CDR1 SGHAT, CDR2 FQDESV (reference sequence). The CDR3 has 17 residues.

This clone was detected only a few times. The chain links TRBV5-1 to TRBJ1-1; TRBD1 agrees at 7 bases. CDR3 length: 13 residues. Germline values: CDR1 SGHRS, CDR2 YFSETQ. Unmatched junction bases numbered 6, after V lost 4 bases and J lost 6 bases. The CDR3 region has the DNA TGCGCCAGCAGCGAATGGACAGGCGCTGAAGCTTTCTTT. Protein sequence: CASSEWTGAEAFF.

The V gene is TRBV5-5, the J gene TRBJ2-5; 7 positions match TRBD1. The J segment lost 7 bases and the V segment lost 3 bases, leaving 15 bases of the junction unmatched. Looked up from germline, CDR1 is SGHKS and CDR2 is YYEKEE (reference sequence). The CDR3 runs 16 residues. CDR3 protein: CASSSATTGNSGTQYF. In DNA form, the CDR3 reads TGTGCCAGCAGCTCCGCAACGACAGGGAATAGTGGGACCCAGTACTTC.

The gene calls are TRBV21-1 and TRBJ2-3; the tabulated D call, TRBD2, remains unverified against the DNA. TRBV21-1 is noted as a pseudogene. The CDR3 spans 16 residues. The CDR3 here is CASSPASGRAPDTQYF. DNA of the CDR3: TGTGCCAGCAGCCCCGCTAGCGGGAGGGCCCCAGATACGCAGTATTTT.

The chain couples TRBV19 to TRBJ2-5; D ambiguous. V was cut by 3 bases and J by 0 bases, with 8 bases left in between. Germline loops: CDR1 LNHDA, CDR2 SQIVND (reference sequence). The CDR3 has 14 amino acids. In nucleotides, the CDR3 is TGTGCCAGTAGTATTCGCCGGTACCAAGAGACCCAGTACTTC. This translates into CASSIRRYQETQYF.

The rearrangement links TRBV7-8 to TRBJ2-1; weak D call: TRBD1 (5 bases). The ends were cut back, 0 bases at V and 9 bases at J, with 12 bases in the middle. CDR3 size: 14 residues. Germline CDR1 and CDR2: SGHVS and FQNEAQ. The CDR3 DNA sequence: TGTGCCAGCAGCTTAGCCCAGGGCGAATTTGAGCAGTTCTTC. Translated, it gives CASSLAQGEFEQFF.

The chain has TRBV19 and TRBJ2-6; 8 bases line up with TRBD1. Germline values: CDR1 LNHDA, CDR2 SQIVND (reference sequence). V was pared by 7 bases and J by 3 bases, with 8 bases of the junction left unmatched. CDR3 length: 16 residues. The CDR3: CASNPARGLGANVLTF. As DNA, the CDR3 is TGTGCCAGTAACCCCGCCAGGGGGCTTGGGGCCAACGTCCTGACTTTC. Supplemented by reference TRBV19 and TRBJ2-6, the full variable domain reads DGGITQSPKYLFRKEGQNVTLSCEQNLNHDAMYWYRQDPGQGLRLIYYSQIVNDFQKGDIAEGYSVSREKKESFPLTVTSAQKNPTAFYLCASNPARGLGANVLTFGAGSRLTVL.

The chain couples TRBV6-5 to TRBJ2-7; possible D gene TRBD1, 5 bases. The CDR3 spans 16 residues. CDR1 is MNHEY and CDR2 is SVGAGI in the germline V gene. Trimming took 3 bases from V and 0 from J, leaving 15 bases between them. CDR3 region: CASSYRQGPSSYEQYF. The DNA of the CDR3 is TGTGCCAGCAGTTATAGGCAGGGCCCGAGCTCCTACGAGCAGTACTTC.

This clone was counted a single time. The V call is TRBV7-3, the J call TRBJ2-2, with 8 bases lining up with TRBD2. This CDR3 region has 15 residues. The V gene end was trimmed by 5 bases and the J gene end by 6 bases; junction bases not matched to a gene: 8. Germline V gives CDR1 SGHTA, CDR2 FQGTGA. CDR3 coding DNA: TGTGCCAGCAGCGTTGGACTAGCTAGCTCCGGGGAGCTGTTTTTT. Its protein product is CASSVGLASSGELFF. Full variable domain (missing parts from reference TRBV7-3 and TRBJ2-2): GAGVSQTPSNKVTEKGKYVELRCDPISGHTALYWYRQSLGQGPEFLIYFQGTGAADDSGLPNDRFFAVRPEGSVSTLKIQRTERGDSAVYLCASSVGLASSGELFFGEGSRLTVL.